This TCR beta chain is from a study of technical replicates of blood from several donors. Germline V gene lookup returns CDR1 MNHEY and CDR2 SMNVEV (reference sequence). The trim removed 10 bases at V and 5 bases at J, leaving 7 bases unmatched. The CDR3 is 12 residues long. Produced via immunoSEQ multiplex PCR; TCRdb's table is partial and in-frame only. The table lists some 70,000 clones, roughly 97% of them singletons. The clonotype comes from a human donor in good health. Sequenced material: T cells isolated from PBMCs. This chain uses TRBV27 with TRBJ1-1; the match to TRBD1 covers 7 bases. The CDR3 bases are TGTGCCACTCGGACAGGTGGGACTGAAGCTTTCTTT. Its protein product is CATRTGGTEAFF.